A selection of T cell receptor beta chains follows, all from one sample in a study of human T cells and chemical hapten exposure. TCRdb re-called the RACE reads with MiXCR, one entry per CDR3 protein. The sample includes 85,000 to 130,000 distinct CDR3 sequences, 10% to 15% seen only once; the top ten take more than 1.5%. Sequencing was performed on whole blood, taken in connection with sensitization to the hapten diphenylcyclopropenone (DPC). These receptors were collected from a woman between 50 and 59 years old with alopecia areata. Some clones in this sample may be carry-over from other donors' samples. CDR3s include the opening cysteine and the closing phenylalanine or tryptophan. A D gene is named only where the DNA matches it firmly. Clone size appears in some rows only: once, few, many, or a class for an expanded clone.

J gene | V gene | clone size | D gene | CDR3 DNA | CDR3 protein
TRBJ1-1 | TRBV9 | many | - | TGTGCCAGCAGCGTCTTGGGAAGCACTGAAGCTTTCTTT | CASSVLGSTEAFF
TRBJ1-5 | TRBV12-3/TRBV12-4 | many | - | TGTGCCAGCAGCCCGCAGGGGACACCTTATAGCAATCAGCCCCAGCATTTT | CASSPQGTPYSNQPQHF
TRBJ2-7 | TRBV20-1 | many | - | TGCAGTGCCCAGGGCGGGGTGTACGAGCAGTACTTC | CSAQGGVYEQYF
TRBJ2-3 | TRBV3-1 | - | - | TGTGCCAGCAGCCGAGAGAGGGGAGATACGCAGTATTTT | CASSRERGDTQYF
TRBJ2-5 | TRBV29-1 | - | - | TGCAGCGTGAAAAACAGTGACTCGGAGACCCAGTACTTC | CSVKNSDSETQYF
TRBJ2-5 | TRBV6-6 | many | - | TGTGCCAGCAATCTTTTCGGATCCCAAGAGACCCAGTACTTC | CASNLFGSQETQYF
TRBJ2-1 | TRBV10-1 | - | - | TGCGCCAGCAGTGAGTCGAGCCCGTCCAATGAGCAGTTCTTC | CASSESSPSNEQFF
TRBJ1-2 | TRBV6-5 | many | TRBD1 | TGTGCCAGTTCCCAGGGGGCGCGCGGCTACACCTTC | CASSQGARGYTF
TRBJ2-7 | TRBV4-3 | - | TRBD2 | TGCGCCAGCAGCCTAGGACTAGCGGACGAGCAGTACTTC | CASSLGLADEQYF
TRBJ2-3 | TRBV4-3 | once | - | TGCGCCAGCAGCCAAGCGCGGGCTAGCACAGATACGCAGTATTTT | CASSQARASTDTQYF
TRBJ2-2 | TRBV4-1 | - | TRBD2 | TGCGCCAGCAGCCTGGGACTAGCGGGGGTCCTGAACACCGGGGAGCTGTTTTTT | CASSLGLAGVLNTGELFF
TRBJ2-7 | TRBV24-1 | few | - | TGTGCCACCAGTGACAGTTACAAGGACGAGCAGTACTTC | CATSDSYKDEQYF
TRBJ1-1 | TRBV29-1 | - | - | TGCAGCGCAAGGACGAACAGGGACACTGAAGCTTTCTTT | CSARTNRDTEAFF
TRBJ2-5 | TRBV6-2/TRBV6-3 | - | - | TGTGCCAGCAGTCTCTGGGAGACCCAGTACTTC | CASSLWETQYF
TRBJ1-5 | TRBV11-2 | - | - | TGTGCCAGCAGCCCTAGGGAGGGCCGCCAGCCCCAGCATTTT | CASSPREGRQPQHF
TRBJ2-1 | TRBV5-1 | - | - | TGCGCCAGCAGCTTGGAGGGGCGAAATCAGTTCTTC | CASSLEGRNQFF
TRBJ2-5 | TRBV11-2 | few | - | TGTGCCAGCAGCTTACCCAGGGGCGAGGGTGAGACCCAGTACTTC | CASSLPRGEGETQYF
TRBJ2-7 | TRBV28 | few | - | TGTGCCAGCAGATCTTACTACGAGCAGTACTTC | CASRSYYEQYF
TRBJ2-2 | TRBV19 | - | TRBD1 | TGTGCCAGTAGTTTCGGGACAGTCACCGGGGAGCTGTTTTTT | CASSFGTVTGELFF
TRBJ1-1 | TRBV12-3/TRBV12-4 | many | - | TGTGCCAGCACCTTGACCCCCAACACTGAAGCTTTCTTT | CASTLTPNTEAFF
TRBJ2-7 | TRBV7-9 | - | TRBD2 | TGTGCCAGCAGCCCAGAGGGAGGGGCAGGGATATACGAGCAGTACTTC | CASSPEGGAGIYEQYF
TRBJ1-1 | TRBV4-3 | - | - | TGCGCCAGCAGCCAAGATCGGTTTGGGGGGTACGGCTACACTGAAGCTTTCTTT | CASSQDRFGGYGYTEAFF
TRBJ2-1 | TRBV7-9 | - | - | TGTGCCAGCAGCTTCGGGCAGAACAATGAGCAGTTCTTC | CASSFGQNNEQFF
TRBJ1-3 | TRBV20-1 | - | - | TGCAGTGCCCGACCCAGCGTCTCTGGAAACACCATATATTTT | CSARPSVSGNTIYF
TRBJ2-5 | TRBV20-1 | - | TRBD2 | TGCAGTGCTAGCCCCAGCGGGGGGCCCCAAGAGACCCAGTACTTC | CSASPSGGPQETQYF
TRBJ2-1 | TRBV2 | - | TRBD2 | TGTGCCAGCAGCGCTCGAGCGGGGAATGAGCAGTTCTTC | CASSARAGNEQFF
TRBJ2-1 | TRBV28 | many | TRBD1 | TGTGCCAGCGGACAGGGGGTCGATGAGCAGTTCTTC | CASGQGVDEQFF
TRBJ1-1 | TRBV7-9 | few | TRBD1 | TGTGCCAGCAGCTTGCAGGGGGTGAACACTGAAGCTTTCTTT | CASSLQGVNTEAFF
TRBJ1-2 | TRBV5-1 | few | - | TGCGCCAGCAGCTTAGGGGAGGGCTATGGCTACACCTTC | CASSLGEGYGYTF
TRBJ2-3 | TRBV7-8 | few | - | TGTGCCAGCAGCACCGGTGTAATAGTGGGTCGGGATACGCAGTATTTT | CASSTGVIVGRDTQYF
TRBJ2-1 | TRBV28 | - | TRBD2 | TGTGCCAGCAGGCGGGGACTAGCGTCGGATGAGCAGTTCTTC | CASRRGLASDEQFF
TRBJ1-1 | TRBV14 | many | TRBD1 | TGTGCCAGCAGTCGGGACAGGGTGGGGACTGAAGCTTTCTTT | CASSRDRVGTEAFF
TRBJ2-7 | TRBV25-1 | many | - | TGTGCCAGCAGTGAATCCCCCCCGGGGAAAGAGTACTTC | CASSESPPGKEYF
TRBJ1-1 | TRBV12-3/TRBV12-4 | - | - | TGTGCCAGCAGTTTAAAAGAGGGCACTGAAGCTTTCTTT | CASSLKEGTEAFF
TRBJ2-7 | TRBV28 | - | - | TGTGCCAGCAGTTACCCGGGGTTGGGGTACGAGCAGTACTTC | CASSYPGLGYEQYF
TRBJ2-1 | TRBV3-1 | many | TRBD2 | TGTGCCAGCAGCCAGACTAGCGGGAGAGCCTATGGGGGCAATGAGCAGTTCTTC | CASSQTSGRAYGGNEQFF
TRBJ2-7 | TRBV2 | - | - | TGTGCCAGCGGGAGGAGCTCCTACGAGCAGTACTTC | CASGRSSYEQYF
TRBJ2-7 | TRBV7-8 | - | - | TGTGCCAGCAGCTCCCGTCCCCAGGGGCTAGCTCCCGAGCAGTACTTC | CASSSRPQGLAPEQYF
TRBJ2-6 | TRBV27 | - | - | TGTGCCAGCAGTCCTGGCTTCTTTTCTGGGGCCAACGTCCTGACTTTC | CASSPGFFSGANVLTF
TRBJ2-1 | TRBV5-1 | many | TRBD1 | TGCGCCAGCAGCTTGGCCTGGGACAGGGATAAGTTCTTC | CASSLAWDRDKFF
TRBJ1-5 | TRBV4-2 | - | TRBD1 | TGTGCCAGCAGCTCCTTAGGAGGGGGCCAAGGCAATCAGCCCCAGCATTTT | CASSSLGGGQGNQPQHF
TRBJ1-4 | TRBV27 | - | - | TGTGCCAGCAGTTTATCGGCCGGGGAAGGGGAAAAACTGTTTTTT | CASSLSAGEGEKLFF
TRBJ1-1 | TRBV10-3 | - | - | TGTGCCATCAGTGGAGGGTCGAACACTGAAGCTTTCTTT | CAISGGSNTEAFF
TRBJ2-1 | TRBV7-9 | - | TRBD1 | TGTGCCAGCAGCCAAGGGGGCGCTTCCTACAATGAGCAGTTCTTC | CASSQGGASYNEQFF
TRBJ2-1 | TRBV2 | few | - | TGTGCCAGCAGAGCCCTGACTGTAGCAAATGAGCAGTTCTTC | CASRALTVANEQFF
TRBJ2-3 | TRBV6-2/TRBV6-3 | - | TRBD2 | TGTGCCAGCAGTTTGGAGGTCCGGGGGGCGCAGTATTTT | CASSLEVRGAQYF
TRBJ2-3 | TRBV6-2/TRBV6-3 | many | - | TGTGCCAGCAGTTACCACGACACAGATACGCAGTATTTT | CASSYHDTDTQYF
TRBJ1-4 | TRBV7-6 | few | TRBD1 | TGTGCCAGCAGCTTAGTTTGGACAGGGGGCAGGTCTAATGAAAAACTGTTTTTT | CASSLVWTGGRSNEKLFF
TRBJ2-7 | TRBV10-2 | - | - | TGCGCCAGCAGTGGACCTCGACTGTCATCAATGCTGGGCTACGAGCAGTACTTC | CASSGPRLSSMLGYEQYF
TRBJ1-3 | TRBV11-2 | - | TRBD1 | TGTGCCAGCAGCCCAGGACAGGGGACGACTGGAAACACCATATATTTT | CASSPGQGTTGNTIYF
TRBJ2-3 | TRBV12-3/TRBV12-4 | few | - | TGTGCCAGCAGTTTTAATAGAGCAGATACGCAGTATTTT | CASSFNRADTQYF
TRBJ2-7 | TRBV12-3/TRBV12-4 | few | - | TGTGCCAGCAGGCCCACCGGGACGGTTACCTACGAGCAGTACTTC | CASRPTGTVTYEQYF
TRBJ1-1 | TRBV7-2 | many | TRBD1 | TGTGCCAGCAGCCGCCCGGCCGGGACAGGGGCCATGAACACTGAAGCTTTCTTT | CASSRPAGTGAMNTEAFF
TRBJ2-3 | TRBV10-3 | - | TRBD1 | TGTGCCATCAGTGAGCAGGGGGCCTTAACAGATACGCAGTATTTT | CAISEQGALTDTQYF